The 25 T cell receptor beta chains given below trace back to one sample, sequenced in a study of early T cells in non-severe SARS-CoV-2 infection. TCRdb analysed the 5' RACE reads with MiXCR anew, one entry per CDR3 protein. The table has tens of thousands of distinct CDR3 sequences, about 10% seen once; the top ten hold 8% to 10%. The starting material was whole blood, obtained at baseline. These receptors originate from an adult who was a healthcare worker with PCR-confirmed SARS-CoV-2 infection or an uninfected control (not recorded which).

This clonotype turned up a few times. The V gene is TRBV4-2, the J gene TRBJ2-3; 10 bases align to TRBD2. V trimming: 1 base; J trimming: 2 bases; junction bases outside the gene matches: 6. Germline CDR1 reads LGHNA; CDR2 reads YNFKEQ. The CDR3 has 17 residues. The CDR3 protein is CASSQVTSGTHTDTQYF. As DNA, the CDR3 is TGTGCCAGCAGCCAAGTTACTAGCGGGACACACACAGATACGCAGTATTTT.

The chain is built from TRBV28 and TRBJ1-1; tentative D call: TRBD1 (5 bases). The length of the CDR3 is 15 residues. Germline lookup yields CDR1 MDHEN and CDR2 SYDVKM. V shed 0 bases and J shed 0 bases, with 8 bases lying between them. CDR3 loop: CASSLWVGLNTEAFF. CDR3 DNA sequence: TGTGCCAGCAGTTTATGGGTGGGGCTGAACACTGAAGCTTTCTTT.

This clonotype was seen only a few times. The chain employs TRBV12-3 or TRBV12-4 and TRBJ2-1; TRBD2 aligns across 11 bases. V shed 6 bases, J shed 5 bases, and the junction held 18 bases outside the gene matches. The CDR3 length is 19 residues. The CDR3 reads CASRRTSGRRGNLNNEQFF. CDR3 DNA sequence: TGTGCCAGCAGGCGGACTAGCGGGCGAAGGGGGAACCTTAACAATGAGCAGTTCTTC.

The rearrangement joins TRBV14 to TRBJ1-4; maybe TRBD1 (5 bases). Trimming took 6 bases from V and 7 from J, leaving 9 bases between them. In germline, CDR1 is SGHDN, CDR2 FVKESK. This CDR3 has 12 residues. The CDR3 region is CASRRDGEKLFF. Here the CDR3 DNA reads TGTGCCAGCAGGCGGGACGGTGAAAAACTGTTTTTT. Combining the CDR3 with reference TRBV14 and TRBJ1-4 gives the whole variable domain EAGVTQFPSHSVIEKGQTVTLRCDPISGHDNLYWYRRVMGKEIKFLLHFVKESKQDESGMPNNRFLAERTGGTYSTLKVQPAELEDSGVYFCASRRDGEKLFFGSGTQLSVL.

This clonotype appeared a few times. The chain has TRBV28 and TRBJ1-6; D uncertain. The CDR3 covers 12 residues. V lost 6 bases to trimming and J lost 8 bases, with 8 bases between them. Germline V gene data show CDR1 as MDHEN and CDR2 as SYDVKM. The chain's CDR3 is CASRQSDSPLHF. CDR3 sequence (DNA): TGTGCCAGCAGACAGTCGGATTCACCCCTCCACTTT. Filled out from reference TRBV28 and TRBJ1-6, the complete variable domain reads DVKVTQSSRYLVKRTGEKVFLECVQDMDHENMFWYRQDPGLGLRLIYFSYDVKMKEKGDIPEGYSVSREKKERFSLILESASTNQTSMYLCASRQSDSPLHFGNGTRLTVT.

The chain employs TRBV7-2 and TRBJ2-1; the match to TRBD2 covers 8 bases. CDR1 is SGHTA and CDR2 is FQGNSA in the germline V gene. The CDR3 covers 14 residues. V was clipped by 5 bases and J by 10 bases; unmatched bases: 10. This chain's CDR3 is CASSPRLIAGEQFF. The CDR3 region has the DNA TGTGCCAGCAGCCCCCGGTTGATAGCGGGAGAGCAGTTCTTC.

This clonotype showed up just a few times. The CDR3 DNA is TGTGCCAGCAGTTCCGTAAGGACATACCCCCCCTACGAGCAGTACTTC. This codes for CASSSVRTYPPYEQYF. This chain links TRBV27 with TRBJ2-7; possible D gene TRBD1, 5 bases. CDR1 MNHEY and CDR2 SMNVEV come from the germline V gene (reference sequence). Trimming cost V 4 bases and J 2 bases, with 18 bases left between them. The CDR3 is 16 amino acids.

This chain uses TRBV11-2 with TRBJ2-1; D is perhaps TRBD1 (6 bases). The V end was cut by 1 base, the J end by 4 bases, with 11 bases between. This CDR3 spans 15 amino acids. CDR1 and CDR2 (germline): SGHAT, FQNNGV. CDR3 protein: CASSLVTGVYNEQFF. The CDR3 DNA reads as TGTGCCAGCAGCTTAGTGACAGGTGTTTACAATGAGCAGTTCTTC.

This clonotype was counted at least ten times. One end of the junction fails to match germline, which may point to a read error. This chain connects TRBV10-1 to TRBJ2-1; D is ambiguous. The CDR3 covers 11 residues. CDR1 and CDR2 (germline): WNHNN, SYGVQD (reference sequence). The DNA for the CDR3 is TGTGCCAGCAGTCGCGGAAATGAGCAGTTCTTC. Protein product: CASSRGNEQFF.

CDR3 region: CASSEIGRLNTEAFF. CDR3 coding DNA: TGTGCCAGCAGTGAAATCGGCAGGCTAAACACTGAAGCTTTCTTT. J is TRBJ1-1 and V is TRBV6-1; D is unclear. CDR1 and CDR2 (germline): MNHNS, SASEGT. V gave up 2 bases and J gave up 2 bases, with 12 bases separating them. The length of the CDR3 is 15 residues.

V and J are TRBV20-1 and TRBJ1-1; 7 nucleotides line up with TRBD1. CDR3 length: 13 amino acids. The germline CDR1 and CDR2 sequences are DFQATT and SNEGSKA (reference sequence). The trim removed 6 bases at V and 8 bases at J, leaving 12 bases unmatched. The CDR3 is CSALQGEVKEAFF. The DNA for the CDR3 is TGCAGTGCCCTCCAGGGGGAAGTCAAAGAAGCTTTCTTT.

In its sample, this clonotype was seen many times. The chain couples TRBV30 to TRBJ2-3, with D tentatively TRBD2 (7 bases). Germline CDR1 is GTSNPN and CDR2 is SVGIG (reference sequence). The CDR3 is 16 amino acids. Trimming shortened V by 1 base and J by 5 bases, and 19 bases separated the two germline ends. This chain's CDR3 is CAWSDPGGSKGDTQYF. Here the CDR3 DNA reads TGTGCCTGGAGTGACCCGGGGGGCTCAAAAGGAGATACGCAGTATTTT.

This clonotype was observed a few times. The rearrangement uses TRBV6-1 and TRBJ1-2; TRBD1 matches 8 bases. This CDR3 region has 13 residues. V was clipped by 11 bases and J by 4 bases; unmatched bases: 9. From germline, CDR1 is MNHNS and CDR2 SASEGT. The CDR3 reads CAGRGTGGYGYTF. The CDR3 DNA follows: TGTGCCGGACGCGGAACAGGGGGCTATGGCTACACCTTC.

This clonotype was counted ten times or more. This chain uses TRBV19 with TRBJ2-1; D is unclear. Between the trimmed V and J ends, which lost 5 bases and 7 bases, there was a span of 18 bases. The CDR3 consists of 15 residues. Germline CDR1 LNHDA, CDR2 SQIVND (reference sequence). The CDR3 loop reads CASSSQVGYQNEQFF. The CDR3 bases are TGTGCCAGTAGTTCCCAGGTGGGCTACCAAAATGAGCAGTTCTTC.

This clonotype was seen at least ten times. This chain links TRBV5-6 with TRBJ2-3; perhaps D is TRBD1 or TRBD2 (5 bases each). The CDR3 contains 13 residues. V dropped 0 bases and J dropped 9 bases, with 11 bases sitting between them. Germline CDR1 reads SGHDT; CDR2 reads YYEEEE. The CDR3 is CASSLGRRDTQYF. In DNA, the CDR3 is TGTGCCAGCAGCTTGGGCCGTCGGGACACGCAGTATTTT.

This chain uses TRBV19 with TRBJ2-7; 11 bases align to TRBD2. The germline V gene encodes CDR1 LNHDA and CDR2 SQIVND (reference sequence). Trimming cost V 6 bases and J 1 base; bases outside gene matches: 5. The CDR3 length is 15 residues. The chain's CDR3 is CASRLAGEKSYEQYF. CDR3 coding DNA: TGTGCCAGTAGACTAGCGGGAGAGAAATCCTACGAGCAGTACTTC.

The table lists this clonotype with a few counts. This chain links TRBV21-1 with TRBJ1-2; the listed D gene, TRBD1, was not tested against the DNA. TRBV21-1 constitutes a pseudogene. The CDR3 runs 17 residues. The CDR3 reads CASSILLGRDSNYGYTF. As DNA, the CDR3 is TGTGCCAGCAGCATCCTTTTGGGCAGGGATTCTAACTATGGCTACACCTTC.

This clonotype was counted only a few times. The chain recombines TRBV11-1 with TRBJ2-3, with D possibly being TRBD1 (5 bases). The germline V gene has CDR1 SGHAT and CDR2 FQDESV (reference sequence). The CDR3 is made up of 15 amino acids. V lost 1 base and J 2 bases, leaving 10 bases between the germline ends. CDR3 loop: CASSLEGRDTDTQYF. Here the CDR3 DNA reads TGTGCCAGCAGCTTAGAGGGCAGGGACACAGATACGCAGTATTTT. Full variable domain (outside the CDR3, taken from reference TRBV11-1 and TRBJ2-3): EAEVAQSPRYKITEKSQAVAFWCDPISGHATLYWYRQILGQGPELLVQFQDESVVDDSQLPKDRFSAERLKGVDSTLKIQPAELGDSAMYLCASSLEGRDTDTQYFGPGTRLTVL.

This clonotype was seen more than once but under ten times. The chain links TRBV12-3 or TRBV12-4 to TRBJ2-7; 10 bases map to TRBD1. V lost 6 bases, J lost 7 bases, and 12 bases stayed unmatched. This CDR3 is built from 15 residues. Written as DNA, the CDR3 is TGTGCCAGCAGCCTGGGACAGGGGAGACTAGGGGAGCAGTACTTC. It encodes CASSLGQGRLGEQYF.

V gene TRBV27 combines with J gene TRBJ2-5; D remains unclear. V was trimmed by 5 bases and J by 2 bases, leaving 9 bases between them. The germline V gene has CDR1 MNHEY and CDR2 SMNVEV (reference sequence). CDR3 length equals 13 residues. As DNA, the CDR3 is TGTGCCAGCAGTACCCTTACGCAAGAGACCCAGTACTTC. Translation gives CASSTLTQETQYF.

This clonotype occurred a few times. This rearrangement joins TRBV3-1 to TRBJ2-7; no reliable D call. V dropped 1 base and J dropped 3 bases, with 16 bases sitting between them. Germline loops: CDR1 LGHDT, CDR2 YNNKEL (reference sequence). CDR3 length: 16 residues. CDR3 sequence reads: CASSQASFGPLYEQYF. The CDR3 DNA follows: TGTGCCAGCAGCCAAGCTTCGTTCGGACCCCTCTACGAGCAGTACTTC.

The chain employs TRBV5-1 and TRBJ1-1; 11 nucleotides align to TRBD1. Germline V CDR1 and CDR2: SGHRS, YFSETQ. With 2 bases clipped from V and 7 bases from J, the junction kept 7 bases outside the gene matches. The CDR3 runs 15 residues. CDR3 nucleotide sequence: TGCGCCAGCAGCTTTGGACAGGGGGCATTTGGTGAAGCTTTCTTT. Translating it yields CASSFGQGAFGEAFF. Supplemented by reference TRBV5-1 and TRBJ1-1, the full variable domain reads KAGVTQTPRYLIKTRGQQVTLSCSPISGHRSVSWYQQTPGQGLQFLFEYFSETQRNKGNFPGRFSGRQFSNSRSEMNVSTLELGDSALYLCASSFGQGAFGEAFFGQGTRLTVV.

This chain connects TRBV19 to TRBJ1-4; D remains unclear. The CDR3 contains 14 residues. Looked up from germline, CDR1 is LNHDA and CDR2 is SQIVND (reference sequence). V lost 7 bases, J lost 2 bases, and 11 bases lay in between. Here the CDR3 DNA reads TGTGCCAGTACCGTGACCGTGACTAATGAAAAACTGTTTTTT. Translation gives CASTVTVTNEKLFF. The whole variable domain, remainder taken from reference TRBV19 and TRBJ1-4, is DGGITQSPKYLFRKEGQNVTLSCEQNLNHDAMYWYRQDPGQGLRLIYYSQIVNDFQKGDIAEGYSVSREKKESFPLTVTSAQKNPTAFYLCASTVTVTNEKLFFGSGTQLSVL.

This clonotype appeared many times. CDR3 DNA sequence: TGTGCCAGCAGCCGGGGACAGGCGATGGGAGATACGCAGTATTTT. Encoded protein: CASSRGQAMGDTQYF. The rearrangement links TRBV7-9 to TRBJ2-3; TRBD1 matches at 8 bases. This CDR3 has 15 residues. The germline gives CDR1 SEHNR, CDR2 FQNEAQ (reference sequence). J gave up 5 bases and V 5 bases, and 9 bases lay outside the gene matches.

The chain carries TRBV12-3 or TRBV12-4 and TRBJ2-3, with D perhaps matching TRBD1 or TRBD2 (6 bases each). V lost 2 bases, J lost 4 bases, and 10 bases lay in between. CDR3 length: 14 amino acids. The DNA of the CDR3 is TGTGCCAGCAGTTTAACGGGGGCCCCAGATACGCAGTATTTT. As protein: CASSLTGAPDTQYF.